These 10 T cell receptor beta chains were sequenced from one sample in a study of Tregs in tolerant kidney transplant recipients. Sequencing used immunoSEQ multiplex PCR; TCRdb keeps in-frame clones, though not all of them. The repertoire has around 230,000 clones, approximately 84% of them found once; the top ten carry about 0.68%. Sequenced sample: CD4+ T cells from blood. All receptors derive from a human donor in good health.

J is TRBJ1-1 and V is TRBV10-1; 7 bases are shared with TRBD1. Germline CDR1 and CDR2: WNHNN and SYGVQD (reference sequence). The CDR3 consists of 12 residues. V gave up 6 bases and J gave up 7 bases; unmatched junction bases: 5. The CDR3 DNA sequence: TGCGCCAGCAGCGCAGACAGGGTTGAAGCTTTCTTT. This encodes CASSADRVEAFF.

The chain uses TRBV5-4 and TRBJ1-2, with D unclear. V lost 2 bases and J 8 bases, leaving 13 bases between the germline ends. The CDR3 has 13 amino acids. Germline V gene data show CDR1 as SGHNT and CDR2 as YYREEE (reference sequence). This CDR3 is CASSFGIGIGYTF. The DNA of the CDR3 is TGTGCCAGCAGCTTTGGTATCGGAATCGGCTACACCTTC.

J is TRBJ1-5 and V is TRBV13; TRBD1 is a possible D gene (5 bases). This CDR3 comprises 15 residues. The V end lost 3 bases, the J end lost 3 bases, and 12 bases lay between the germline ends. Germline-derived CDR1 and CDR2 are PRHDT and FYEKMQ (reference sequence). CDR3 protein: CASSFVPGPNQPQHF. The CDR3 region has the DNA TGTGCCAGCAGCTTCGTGCCAGGGCCCAATCAGCCCCAGCATTTT.

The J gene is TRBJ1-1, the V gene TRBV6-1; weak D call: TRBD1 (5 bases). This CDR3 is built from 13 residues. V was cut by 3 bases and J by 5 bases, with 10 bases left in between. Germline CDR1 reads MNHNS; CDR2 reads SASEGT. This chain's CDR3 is CASSDQGLTEAFF. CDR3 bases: TGTGCCAGCAGTGATCAGGGTTTAACTGAAGCTTTCTTT.

CDR3 in DNA: TGTGCCATCAGTGACACTAGCGGGAGGGACACAGATACGCAGTATTTT. Protein product: CAISDTSGRDTDTQYF. The chain uses TRBV10-3 and TRBJ2-3, with 13 bases lining up with TRBD2. In germline, CDR1 is ENHRY, CDR2 SYGVKD. This CDR3 is 16 amino acids long. The V segment lost 3 bases and the J segment 2 bases; nucleotides outside the gene matches: 2.

CDR3 protein: CASSYGKGTEAFF. CDR3 in DNA: TGTGCCAGCAGTTACGGGAAGGGAACTGAAGCTTTCTTT. The rearrangement joins TRBV6-5 to TRBJ1-1, with unresolved D. This CDR3 is 13 amino acids long. Germline V gene lookup returns CDR1 MNHEY and CDR2 SVGAGI. The V end was cut by 2 bases, the J end by 5 bases, with 9 bases between.

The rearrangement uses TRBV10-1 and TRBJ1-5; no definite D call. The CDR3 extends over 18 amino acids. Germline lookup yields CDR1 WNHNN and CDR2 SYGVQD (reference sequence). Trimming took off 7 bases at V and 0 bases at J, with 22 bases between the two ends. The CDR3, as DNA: TGCGCCAGCAACTGCGGAAGTAGGTCGGACGTTAGCAATCAGCCCCAGCATTTT. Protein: CASNCGSRSDVSNQPQHF.

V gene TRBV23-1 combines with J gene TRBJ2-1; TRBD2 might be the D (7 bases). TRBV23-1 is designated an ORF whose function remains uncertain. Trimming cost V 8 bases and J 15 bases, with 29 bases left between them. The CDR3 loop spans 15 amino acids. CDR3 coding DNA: TGCGCCAGCTGTCTTAGAAGAGGGGGGGCAGGAGGTCGGTTCTTC. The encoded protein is CASCLRRGGAGGRFF.

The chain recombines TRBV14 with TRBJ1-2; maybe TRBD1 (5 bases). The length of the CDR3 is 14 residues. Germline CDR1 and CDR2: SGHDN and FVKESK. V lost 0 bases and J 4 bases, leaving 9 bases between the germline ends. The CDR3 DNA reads TGTGCCAGCAGCCAAGATATCGGGGGCTATGGCTACACCTTC. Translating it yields CASSQDIGGYGYTF.

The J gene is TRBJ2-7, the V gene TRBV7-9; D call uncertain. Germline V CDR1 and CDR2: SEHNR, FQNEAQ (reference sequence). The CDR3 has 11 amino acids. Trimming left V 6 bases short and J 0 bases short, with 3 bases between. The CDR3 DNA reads TGTGCCAGCAGTCTCTCCTACGAGCAGTACTTC. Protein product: CASSLSYEQYF.